These T cell receptor beta chains were read from a single sample in a study of low-dose radiotherapy and immunotherapy resistance in tumors. MiXCR, applied by TCRdb to the reads, yields one record per CDR3 protein. The sample contains under 70,000 distinct CDR3 sequences, approximately 25% of which appear only once. The starting material was PBMCs, obtained before treatment. Receptor source: a male donor with prostate cancer. The CDR3 runs from the conserved cysteine through the conserved F or W. A D gene is named only where the DNA matches it firmly. Rows give clone size only sometimes, using once, few, many, or a class for an expanded clone.

J gene | D gene | clone size | V gene | CDR3 length | CDR3 protein | CDR3 DNA
TRBJ2-2 | TRBD2 | - | TRBV6-5 | 15 | CASSYTSGGTGELFF | TGTGCCAGCAGTTACACTAGCGGGGGCACCGGGGAGCTGTTTTTT
TRBJ2-5 | - | few | TRBV19 | 15 | CASTQSIRDQETQYF | TGTGCCAGTACCCAATCCATACGGGACCAAGAGACCCAGTACTTC
TRBJ2-7 | TRBD2 | medium-sized | TRBV7-9 | 14 | CASSPAIAGAEQYF | TGTGCCAGCAGCCCGGCAATAGCGGGGGCTGAGCAGTACTTC
TRBJ1-3 | TRBD1 | many | TRBV6-2/TRBV6-3 | 20 | CASSFQPGQGAVEPGKTIYF | TGTGCCAGCAGTTTCCAACCGGGACAGGGGGCGGTGGAACCTGGAAAAACCATATATTTT
TRBJ2-5 | TRBD2 | many | TRBV5-1 | 17 | CASSLGLAGGGQGAQYF | TGCGCCAGCAGCTTGGGGCTGGCCGGGGGGGGCCAAGGAGCCCAGTACTTC
TRBJ1-1 | TRBD1 | many | TRBV3-1 | 13 | CASIGQGGQEAFF | TGTGCCAGCATAGGTCAGGGGGGACAGGAAGCTTTCTTT
TRBJ2-2 | TRBD2 | many | TRBV9 | 19 | CASSVYGSSGRRNTGELFF | TGTGCCAGCAGCGTATACGGGTCTAGCGGGAGACGGAACACCGGGGAGCTGTTTTTT
TRBJ2-5 | TRBD2 | many | TRBV7-7 | 18 | CASSLALAGGRKEGTQYF | TGTGCCAGCAGCTTAGCCCTAGCGGGGGGCCGAAAGGAAGGGACCCAGTACTTC
TRBJ2-1 | TRBD2 | many | TRBV11-3 | 13 | CASSFPGGNEQFF | TGTGCCAGCAGCTTTCCGGGGGGGAATGAGCAGTTCTTC
TRBJ1-1 | TRBD1 | many | TRBV5-1 | 16 | CASSAIGGRLNTEAFF | TGCGCCAGCAGCGCCATAGGGGGCCGACTAAACACTGAAGCTTTCTTT
TRBJ2-1 | - | many | TRBV30 | 14 | CAWSPHRIDNEQFF | TGTGCCTGGAGTCCCCACAGGATAGACAATGAGCAGTTCTTC
TRBJ1-4 | - | many | TRBV4-1 | 13 | CASSPVDNEKLFF | TGCGCCAGCAGCCCGGTAGATAATGAAAAACTGTTTTTT
TRBJ1-2 | - | many | TRBV19 | 13 | CASSPGTGYGYTF | TGTGCCAGTAGTCCCGGGACCGGTTATGGCTACACCTTC
TRBJ2-7 | - | many | TRBV6-2/TRBV6-3 | 14 | CASKDLASTYEQYF | TGTGCCAGCAAGGATCTAGCCTCAACCTACGAGCAGTACTTC
TRBJ2-7 | - | few | TRBV27 | 16 | CASSLFSASPTYEQYF | TGTGCCAGCAGTTTATTTTCCGCTAGCCCCACCTACGAGCAGTACTTC
TRBJ2-4 | - | many | TRBV28 | 14 | CASGASRLKNIQYF | TGTGCCAGCGGGGCTAGTCGGCTCAAAAACATTCAGTACTTC
TRBJ1-1 | - | many | TRBV28 | 11 | CASSLYTEAFF | TGTGCCAGCAGTTTATACACTGAAGCTTTCTTT
TRBJ2-7 | TRBD1 | many | TRBV12-3/TRBV12-4 | 13 | CASSRSTGDEQYF | TGTGCCAGCAGCCGCTCGACAGGGGACGAGCAGTACTTC
TRBJ2-5 | - | many | TRBV7-9 | 13 | CASSLSVEETQYF | TGTGCCAGCAGCTTATCGGTGGAGGAGACCCAGTACTTC
TRBJ2-7 | - | many | TRBV4-1 | 15 | CASSQDPMGGDEQYF | TGCGCCAGCAGCCAAGATCCTATGGGGGGAGACGAGCAGTACTTC
TRBJ2-7 | TRBD2 | many | TRBV7-6 | 16 | CASSLVAGGSSYEQYF | TGTGCCAGCAGCTTAGTGGCGGGGGGCAGCTCCTACGAGCAGTACTTC
TRBJ2-7 | - | many | TRBV28 | 14 | CASSPAGATYEQYF | TGTGCCAGCAGTCCAGCCGGGGCGACCTACGAGCAGTACTTC
TRBJ1-6 | TRBD1 | many | TRBV29-1 | 16 | CSVVVPGTGNNSPLHF | TGCAGCGTTGTAGTCCCTGGGACAGGGAATAATTCACCCCTCCACTTT
TRBJ2-1 | TRBD2 | many | TRBV27 | 16 | CASSLGVGLAYNEQFF | TGTGCCAGCAGTTTGGGGGTGGGACTAGCTTACAATGAGCAGTTCTTC
TRBJ1-5 | - | many | TRBV9 | 14 | CASSSGGVNQPQHF | TGTGCCAGCAGCTCCGGAGGGGTTAATCAGCCCCAGCATTTT
TRBJ1-2 | - | - | TRBV6-1 | 13 | CASSYDRSGGYTF | TGTGCCAGCAGCTACGACAGGTCGGGCGGCTACACCTTC
TRBJ2-7 | - | few | TRBV6-2/TRBV6-3 | 15 | CASGVIQGVGHEQYF | TGTGCCAGCGGAGTCATTCAGGGAGTCGGCCACGAGCAGTACTTC
TRBJ2-2 | - | many | TRBV27 | 15 | CASRRTDWNTGELFF | TGTGCCAGCAGACGGACAGATTGGAACACCGGGGAGCTGTTTTTT
TRBJ1-2 | - | many | TRBV29-1 | 13 | CSVVRGTNYGYTF | TGCAGCGTTGTAAGGGGGACGAACTATGGCTACACCTTC
TRBJ2-1 | - | many | TRBV12-3/TRBV12-4 | 11 | CAKSIGYEQFF | TGTGCCAAATCAATAGGCTATGAGCAGTTCTTC
TRBJ2-1 | - | many | TRBV11-2 | 15 | CASSEAGSGYNEQFF | TGTGCCAGCAGCGAAGCAGGGTCTGGATACAATGAGCAGTTCTTC
TRBJ1-2 | - | - | TRBV5-6 | 11 | CASSLGKGYTF | TGTGCCAGCAGTCTTGGTAAGGGCTACACCTTC
TRBJ1-4 | - | many | TRBV20-1 | 15 | CSASPPGQTKEKLFF | TGCAGTGCTAGTCCCCCCGGCCAAACTAAGGAAAAACTGTTTTTT
TRBJ2-1 | TRBD1 | few | TRBV5-1 | 14 | CASSPYTGDNEQFF | TGCGCCAGCAGCCCGTATACAGGGGACAATGAGCAGTTCTTC
TRBJ1-5 | - | many | TRBV4-1 | 17 | CASSQDGGPGTTRTQHF | TGCGCCAGCAGCCAAGACGGGGGTCCGGGGACAACTCGCACCCAGCATTTT
TRBJ1-1 | - | - | TRBV5-1 | 14 | CASSLADIDTEAFF | TGCGCCAGCAGCTTGGCGGACATTGACACTGAAGCTTTCTTT
TRBJ1-6 | - | many | TRBV5-6 | 19 | CASSLPLGSSSSYNSPLHF | TGTGCCAGCAGCTTACCTTTGGGCTCGTCCAGCTCCTATAATTCACCCCTCCACTTT
TRBJ2-1 | - | many | TRBV20-1 | 14 | CSALPGESYNEQFF | TGCAGTGCCCTCCCCGGGGAGTCCTACAATGAGCAGTTCTTC
TRBJ2-2 | TRBD2 | many | TRBV5-1 | 16 | CASSPSGSANTGELFF | TGCGCCAGCAGCCCAAGCGGGAGCGCGAACACCGGGGAGCTGTTTTTT
TRBJ2-2 | - | many | TRBV5-1 | 13 | CASSSNYPGELFF | TGCGCCAGCAGCTCCAACTACCCCGGGGAGCTGTTTTTT
TRBJ2-1 | TRBD1 | many | TRBV5-1 | 14 | CASSKEQGVNEQFF | TGCGCCAGCAGCAAAGAACAGGGGGTGAATGAGCAGTTCTTC
TRBJ1-6 | TRBD1 | - | TRBV20-1 | 17 | CSARGDRVTAYNSPLHF | TGCAGTGCTCGGGGGGACAGGGTTACCGCCTATAATTCACCCCTCCACTTT
TRBJ2-7 | TRBD1 | - | TRBV6-8 | 14 | CASSVGQVLSEQYF | TGTGCCAGCAGTGTGGGACAGGTTCTTAGCGAGCAGTACTTC
TRBJ2-1 | - | many | TRBV11-1 | 15 | CASSFRAQGHNEQFF | TGTGCCAGCAGCTTCCGCGCGCAGGGACACAATGAGCAGTTCTTC
TRBJ2-2 | TRBD1 | many | TRBV6-4 | 14 | CASRQGVNTGELFF | TGTGCCTCCAGACAGGGGGTAAACACCGGGGAGCTGTTTTTT
TRBJ2-6 | - | many | TRBV20-1 | 15 | CSARRGAGGANVLTF | TGCAGTGCTAGACGAGGGGCGGGTGGGGCCAACGTCCTGACTTTC
TRBJ2-3 | - | many | TRBV7-3 | 14 | CASSLRTSTDTQYF | TGTGCCAGCAGCCTACGGACCAGCACAGATACGCAGTATTTT
TRBJ2-3 | TRBD2 | many | TRBV12-3/TRBV12-4 | 14 | CASSHGLATDTQYF | TGTGCCAGCAGTCATGGACTAGCTACAGATACGCAGTATTTT
TRBJ1-2 | - | many | TRBV20-1 | 14 | CSARDATGNYGYTF | TGCAGTGCTAGAGATGCGACAGGAAACTATGGCTACACCTTC
TRBJ1-5 | - | many | TRBV25-1 | 14 | CASSDSYSNQPQHF | TGTGCCAGCAGTGACAGCTATAGCAATCAGCCCCAGCATTTT
TRBJ2-3 | TRBD2 | - | TRBV10-3 | 14 | CAISERAGVDTQYF | TGTGCCATCAGTGAGAGGGCGGGAGTTGATACGCAGTATTTT
TRBJ2-1 | - | many | TRBV5-5 | 16 | CASSPRTISNNNEQFF | TGCGCCAGCAGCCCCCGGACTATATCGAACAACAATGAGCAGTTCTTC
TRBJ2-1 | TRBD2 | once | TRBV2 | 16 | CASHRLAAPMGNEQFF | TGTGCCAGCCACAGACTAGCGGCTCCTATGGGCAATGAGCAGTTCTTC
TRBJ1-5 | - | many | TRBV4-1 | 15 | CASSQSPDSNQPQHF | TGCGCCAGCAGCCAATCGCCCGATAGCAATCAGCCCCAGCATTTT